The entry below gives a single TCR beta chain sequence along with its context. CDR1 is LNHDA and CDR2 is SQIVND in the germline V gene (reference sequence). CDR3 length equals 14 residues. The V and J ends lost 5 bases and 1 base respectively, with 8 bases between them. Original data processing: Scientists estimated how many nucleated cells there were by amplifying reference gene primers. Only in-frame clones appear in the TCRdb table, and some are missing; sequencing was by immunoSEQ multiplex PCR. The D gene and trimming were derived from the DNA, and the V and J assignments and clone size from that table. Of approximately 200,000 clones listed, roughly 85% are singletons. This sample was taken from a study of blood T cell repertoires in COVID-19. Study overall: The origin of the acute and convalescent COVID-19 samples was the United States, Italy and Spain.

Sequences were obtained from peripheral blood. V is TRBV19 and J is TRBJ2-2, with D hard to call. This TCR derives from a human donor with active or convalescent COVID-19. The donor label of this sample is uncertain. The DNA of the CDR3 is TGTGCCAGTAGTCACCGACAGAACACCGGGGAGCTGTTTTTT. Its protein is CASSHRQNTGELFF.